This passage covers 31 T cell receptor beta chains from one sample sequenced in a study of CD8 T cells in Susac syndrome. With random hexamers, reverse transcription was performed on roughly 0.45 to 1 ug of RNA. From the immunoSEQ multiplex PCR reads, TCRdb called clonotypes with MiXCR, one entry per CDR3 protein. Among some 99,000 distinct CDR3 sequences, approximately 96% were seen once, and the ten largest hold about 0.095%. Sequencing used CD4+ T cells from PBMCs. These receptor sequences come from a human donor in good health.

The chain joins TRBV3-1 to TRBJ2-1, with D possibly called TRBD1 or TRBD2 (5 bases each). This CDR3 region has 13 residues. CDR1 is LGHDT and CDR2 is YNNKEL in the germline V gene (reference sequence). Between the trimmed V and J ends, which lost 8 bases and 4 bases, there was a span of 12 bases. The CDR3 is CASGGPAYNEQFF. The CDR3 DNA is TGTGCCAGCGGGGGACCCGCTTACAATGAGCAGTTCTTC.

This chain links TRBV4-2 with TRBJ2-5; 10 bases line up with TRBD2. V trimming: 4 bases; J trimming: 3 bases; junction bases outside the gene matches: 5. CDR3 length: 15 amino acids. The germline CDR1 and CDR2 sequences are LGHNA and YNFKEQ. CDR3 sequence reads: CASSLGLALEETQYF. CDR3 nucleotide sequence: TGTGCCAGCAGCCTGGGACTAGCGCTGGAAGAGACCCAGTACTTC.

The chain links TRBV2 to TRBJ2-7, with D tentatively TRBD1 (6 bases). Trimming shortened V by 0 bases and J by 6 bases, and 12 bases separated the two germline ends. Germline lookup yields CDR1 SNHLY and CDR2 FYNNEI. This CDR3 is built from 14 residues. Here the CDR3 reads CASSEATGWGEQYF. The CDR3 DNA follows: TGTGCCAGCAGTGAAGCAACAGGGTGGGGCGAGCAGTACTTC.

In nucleotides, the CDR3 is TGTGCCAGCAGTCCGCGGGAGGGTGGGTTCGGGAACACCGGGGAGCTGTTTTTT. Translating gives CASSPREGGFGNTGELFF. The chain combines TRBV6-1 with TRBJ2-2; 9 bases fit TRBD2. V lost 5 bases to trimming and J lost 1 base; unmatched junction nucleotides: 11. This CDR3 is built from 18 residues. Germline loops: CDR1 MNHNS, CDR2 SASEGT.

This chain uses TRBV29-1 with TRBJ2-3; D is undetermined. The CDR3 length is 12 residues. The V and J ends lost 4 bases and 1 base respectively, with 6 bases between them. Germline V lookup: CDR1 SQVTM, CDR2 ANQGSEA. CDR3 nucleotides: TGCAGCGTTGTGCAGGGCACAGATACGCAGTATTTT. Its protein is CSVVQGTDTQYF.

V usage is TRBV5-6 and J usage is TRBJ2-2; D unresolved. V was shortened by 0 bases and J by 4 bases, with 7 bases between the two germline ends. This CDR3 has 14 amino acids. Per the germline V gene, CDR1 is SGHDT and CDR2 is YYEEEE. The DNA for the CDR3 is TGTGCCAGCAGCTTGGGGTCTTTCACCGGGGAGCTGTTTTTT. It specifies CASSLGSFTGELFF.

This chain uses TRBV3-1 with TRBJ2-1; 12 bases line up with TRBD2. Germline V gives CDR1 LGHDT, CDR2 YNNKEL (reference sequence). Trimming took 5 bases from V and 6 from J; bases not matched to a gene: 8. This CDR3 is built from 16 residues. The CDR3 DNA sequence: TGTGCCAGCAGCGCGACCGGGACTAGCGGGTCCAATGAGCAGTTCTTC. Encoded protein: CASSATGTSGSNEQFF.

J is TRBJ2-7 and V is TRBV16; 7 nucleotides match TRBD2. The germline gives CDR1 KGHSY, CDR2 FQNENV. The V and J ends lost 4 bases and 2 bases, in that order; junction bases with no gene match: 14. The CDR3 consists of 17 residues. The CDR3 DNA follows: TGTGCCAGCAGCCCGACCCGGGGGAGGGCCGCAGCCTACGAGCAGTACTTC. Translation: CASSPTRGRAAAYEQYF.

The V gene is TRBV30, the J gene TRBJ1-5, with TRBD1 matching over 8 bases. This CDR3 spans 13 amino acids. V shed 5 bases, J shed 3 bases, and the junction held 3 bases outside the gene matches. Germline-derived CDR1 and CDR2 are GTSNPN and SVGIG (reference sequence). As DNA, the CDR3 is TGTGCCTGGGGACAGGGCCTCAATCAGCCCCAGCATTTT. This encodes CAWGQGLNQPQHF.

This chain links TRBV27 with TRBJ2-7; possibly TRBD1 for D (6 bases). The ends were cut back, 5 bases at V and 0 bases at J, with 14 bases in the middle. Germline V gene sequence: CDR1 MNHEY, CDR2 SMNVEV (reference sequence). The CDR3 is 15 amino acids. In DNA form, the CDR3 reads TGTGCCAGCAGTCCCGGGACAAGCACCTCCTACGAGCAGTACTTC. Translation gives CASSPGTSTSYEQYF.

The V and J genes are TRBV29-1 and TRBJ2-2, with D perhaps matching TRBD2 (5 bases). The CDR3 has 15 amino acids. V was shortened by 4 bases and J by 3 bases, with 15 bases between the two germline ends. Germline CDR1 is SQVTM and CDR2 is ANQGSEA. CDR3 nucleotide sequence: TGCAGCGTTGGACCGGCTAGCAGAGACACCGGGGAGCTGTTTTTT. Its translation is CSVGPASRDTGELFF.

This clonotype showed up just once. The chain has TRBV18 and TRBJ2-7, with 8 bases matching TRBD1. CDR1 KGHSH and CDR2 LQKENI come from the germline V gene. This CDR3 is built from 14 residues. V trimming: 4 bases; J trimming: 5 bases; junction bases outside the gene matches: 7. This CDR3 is CASSRSDRAHEQYF. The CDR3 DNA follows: TGTGCCAGCTCACGATCGGACAGGGCCCACGAGCAGTACTTC.

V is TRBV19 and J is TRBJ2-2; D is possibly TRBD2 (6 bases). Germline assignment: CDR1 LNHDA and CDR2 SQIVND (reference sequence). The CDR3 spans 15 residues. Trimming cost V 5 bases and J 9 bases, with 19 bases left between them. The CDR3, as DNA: TGTGCCAGTAGTGACTCCGGGACTCCCCAAAGGGAGCTGTTTTTT. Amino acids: CASSDSGTPQRELFF.

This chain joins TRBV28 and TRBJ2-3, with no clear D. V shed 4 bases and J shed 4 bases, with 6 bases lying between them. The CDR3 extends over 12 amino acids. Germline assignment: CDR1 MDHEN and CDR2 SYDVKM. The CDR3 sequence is CASSSGPDTQYF. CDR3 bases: TGTGCCAGCAGTTCCGGGCCAGATACGCAGTATTTT.

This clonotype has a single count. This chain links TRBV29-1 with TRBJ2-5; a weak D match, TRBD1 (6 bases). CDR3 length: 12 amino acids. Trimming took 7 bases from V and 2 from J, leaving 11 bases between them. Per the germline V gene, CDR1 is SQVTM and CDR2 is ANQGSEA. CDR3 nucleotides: TGCAGCGCCAAACAGGGTCAAGAGACCCAGTACTTC. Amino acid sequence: CSAKQGQETQYF.

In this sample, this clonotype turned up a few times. The CDR3 region has the DNA TGTGCCAGTAGCCGGACCGGCACCTACGAGCAGTACTTC. It codes for CASSRTGTYEQYF. The chain has TRBV19 and TRBJ2-7; no clear D gene. Deletions cut 6 bases from V and 2 bases from J, with 11 bases between. Germline-derived CDR1 and CDR2 are LNHDA and SQIVND (reference sequence). There are 13 residues in the CDR3.

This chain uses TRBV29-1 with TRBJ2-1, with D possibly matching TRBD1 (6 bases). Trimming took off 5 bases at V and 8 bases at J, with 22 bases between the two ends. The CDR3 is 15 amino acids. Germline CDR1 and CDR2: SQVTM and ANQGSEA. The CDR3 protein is CSVTSGDHLMDEQFF. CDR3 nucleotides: TGCAGCGTTACCTCAGGGGACCACCTCATGGATGAGCAGTTCTTC.

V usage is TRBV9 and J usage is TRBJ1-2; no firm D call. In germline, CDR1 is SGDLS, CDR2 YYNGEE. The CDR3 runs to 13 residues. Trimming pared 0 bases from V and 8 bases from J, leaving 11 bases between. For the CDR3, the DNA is TGTGCCAGCAGCGTAGAAAAGGGTGGGGGCTACACCTTC. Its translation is CASSVEKGGGYTF.

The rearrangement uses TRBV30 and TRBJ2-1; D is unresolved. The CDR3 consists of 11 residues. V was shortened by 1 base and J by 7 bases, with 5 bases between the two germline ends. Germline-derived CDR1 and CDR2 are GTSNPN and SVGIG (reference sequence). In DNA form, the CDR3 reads TGTGCCTGGAGTGGAAGGAATGAGCAGTTCTTC. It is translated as CAWSGRNEQFF.

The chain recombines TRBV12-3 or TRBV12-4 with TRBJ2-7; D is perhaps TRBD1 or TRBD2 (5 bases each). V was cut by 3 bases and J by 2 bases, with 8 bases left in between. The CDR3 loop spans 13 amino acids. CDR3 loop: CASSFGAAYEQYF. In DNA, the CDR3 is TGTGCCAGCAGTTTCGGGGCCGCCTACGAGCAGTACTTC.

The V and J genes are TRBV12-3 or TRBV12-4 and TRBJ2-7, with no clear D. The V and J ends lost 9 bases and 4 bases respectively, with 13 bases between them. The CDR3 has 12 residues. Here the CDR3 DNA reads TGTGCCAGGACAAAACAAGATTACGAGCAGTACTTC. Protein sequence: CARTKQDYEQYF.

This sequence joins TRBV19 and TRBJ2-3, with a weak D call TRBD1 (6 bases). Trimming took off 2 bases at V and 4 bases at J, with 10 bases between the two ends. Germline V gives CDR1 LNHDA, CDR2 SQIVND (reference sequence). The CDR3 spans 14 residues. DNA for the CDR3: TGTGCCAGTAGTATAAGAGGGGGTTCAGATACGCAGTATTTT. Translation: CASSIRGGSDTQYF.

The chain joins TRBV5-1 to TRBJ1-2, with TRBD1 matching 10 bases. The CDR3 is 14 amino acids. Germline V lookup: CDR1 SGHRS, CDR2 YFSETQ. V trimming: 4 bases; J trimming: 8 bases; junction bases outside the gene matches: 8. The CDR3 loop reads CASSLGQGSEGYTF. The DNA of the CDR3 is TGCGCCAGCAGCCTGGGACAGGGGAGCGAAGGCTACACCTTC.

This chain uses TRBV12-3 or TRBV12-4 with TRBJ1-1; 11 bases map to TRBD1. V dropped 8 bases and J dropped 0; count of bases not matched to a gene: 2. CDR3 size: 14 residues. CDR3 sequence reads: CASGTGGLNTEAFF. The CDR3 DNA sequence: TGTGCCAGCGGGACAGGGGGACTGAACACTGAAGCTTTCTTT.

The CDR3 region has the DNA TGTGCCAGTAGTATGAATGGACAGGGAGGCAATCAGCCCCAGCATTTT. This encodes CASSMNGQGGNQPQHF. The rearrangement uses TRBV19 and TRBJ1-5; 8 bases align to TRBD1. Germline CDR1 reads LNHDA; CDR2 reads SQIVND (reference sequence). The V and J ends lost 3 bases and 2 bases, in that order; junction bases with no gene match: 6. The CDR3 sequence is 16 residues long.

The chain's CDR3 is CASSLLGSYNEQFF. The DNA of the CDR3 is TGCGCCAGCAGCTTGCTAGGATCCTACAATGAGCAGTTCTTC. V and J are TRBV5-1 and TRBJ2-1; no firm D call. The CDR3 is 14 residues long. Per the germline V gene, CDR1 is SGHRS and CDR2 is YFSETQ. Trimming left V 1 base short and J 1 base short, with 6 bases between.

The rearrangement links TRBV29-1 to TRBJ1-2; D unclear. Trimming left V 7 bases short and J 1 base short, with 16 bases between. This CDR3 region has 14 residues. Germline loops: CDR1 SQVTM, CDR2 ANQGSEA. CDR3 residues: CSAGSPGINYGYTF. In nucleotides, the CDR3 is TGCAGCGCGGGGTCGCCTGGCATTAACTATGGCTACACCTTC.

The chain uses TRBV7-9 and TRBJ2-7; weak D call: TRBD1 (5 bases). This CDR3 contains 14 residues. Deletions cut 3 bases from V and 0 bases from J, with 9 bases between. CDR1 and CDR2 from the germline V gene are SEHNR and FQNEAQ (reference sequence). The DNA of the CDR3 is TGTGCCAGCAGCTTTCGTCAGGGCTCCTACGAGCAGTACTTC. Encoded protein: CASSFRQGSYEQYF.

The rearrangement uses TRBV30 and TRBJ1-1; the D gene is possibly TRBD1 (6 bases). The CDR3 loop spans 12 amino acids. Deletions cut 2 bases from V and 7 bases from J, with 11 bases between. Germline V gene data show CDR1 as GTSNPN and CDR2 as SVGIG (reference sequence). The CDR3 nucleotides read TGTGCCTGGAGTCCACAGGGCCGTGAAGCTTTCTTT. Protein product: CAWSPQGREAFF.

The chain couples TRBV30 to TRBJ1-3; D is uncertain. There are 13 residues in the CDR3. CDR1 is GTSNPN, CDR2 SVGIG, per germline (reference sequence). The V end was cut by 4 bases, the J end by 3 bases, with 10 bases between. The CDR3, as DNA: TGTGCCTGGACATTATTGGGTGGAAACACCATATATTTT. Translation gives CAWTLLGGNTIYF.

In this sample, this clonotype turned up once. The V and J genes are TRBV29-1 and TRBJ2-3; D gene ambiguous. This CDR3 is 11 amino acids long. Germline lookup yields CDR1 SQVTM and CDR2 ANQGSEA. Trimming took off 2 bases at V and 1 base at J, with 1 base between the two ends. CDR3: CSVERTDTQYF. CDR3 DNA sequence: TGCAGCGTTGAACGCACAGATACGCAGTATTTT.